A selection of T cell receptor beta chains follows, all from one sample in a study of graft-versus-host responses after intestinal transplantation. TCRdb keeps only in-frame clones here, not all; method: immunoSEQ multiplex PCR. The table records under 40,000 clones, around 96% of them present only once. The sample in question was PBMCs, obtained 16 days after intestinal transplant. These receptors were collected from a human patient who received an intestinal transplant, so some T cells may come from the graft donor. Each CDR3 is given with its conserved first and last residue. The D gene is left open where the match is weak. The listing skips clone size in some rows; elsewhere it reads once, few, many or a size class.

TRBV12-1	TRBJ2-7	-	-	CASRTSPSYEQYF	TGTGCCAGCCGGACTAGCCCTTCCTACGAGCAGTACTTC
TRBV29-1	TRBJ1-2	-	-	CSVEGHNTNYGYTF	TGCAGCGTTGAAGGGCACAACACTAACTATGGCTACACCTTC
TRBV5-1	TRBJ2-5	TRBD2	-	CPGRLAGVRETQYF	TGCCCAGGGCGACTAGCGGGAGTCCGAGAGACCCAGTACTTC
TRBV6-5	TRBJ2-7	-	-	CASSSRGRGAYEQYF	TGTGCCAGCAGTTCCAGGGGCCGCGGAGCTTACGAGCAGTACTTC
TRBV7-8	TRBJ2-1	-	-	CASSFRTDYNEQFF	TGTGCCAGCAGCTTCAGGACCGACTACAATGAGCAGTTCTTC
TRBV7-9	TRBJ2-7	-	once	CASSLGGGATYEQYF	TGTGCCAGCAGCTTAGGTGGGGGCGCCACCTACGAGCAGTACTTC
TRBV28	TRBJ1-1	-	-	CASSLSGHPEGSNTEAFF	TGTGCCAGCAGTTTGTCCGGACACCCTGAAGGGTCGAACACTGAAGCTTTCTTT
TRBV19	TRBJ2-4	TRBD2	once	CASSIDLAGNIQYF	TGTGCCAGTAGTATAGATCTAGCGGGAAACATTCAGTACTTC
TRBV9	TRBJ1-3	-	-	CASSTGSGNTIYF	TGTGCCAGCAGCACCGGTTCTGGAAACACCATATATTTT
TRBV4-3	TRBJ2-5	TRBD2	once	CASSPSGLASSETQYF	TGCGCCAGCAGCCCATCTGGACTAGCGTCTTCGGAGACCCAGTACTTC
TRBV28	TRBJ1-2	-	-	CASSLGGEGYTF	TGTGCCAGCAGTTTAGGAGGGGAGGGCTACACCTTC
TRBV10-3	TRBJ2-7	TRBD1	-	CAIGGQSYEQYF	TGTGCCATCGGGGGACAGTCCTACGAGCAGTACTTC
TRBV4-1	TRBJ2-4	TRBD1	-	CASSQVGTGGDLAKNIQYF	TGCGCCAGCAGCCAAGTTGGGACAGGCGGAGACCTGGCCAAAAACATTCAGTACTTC